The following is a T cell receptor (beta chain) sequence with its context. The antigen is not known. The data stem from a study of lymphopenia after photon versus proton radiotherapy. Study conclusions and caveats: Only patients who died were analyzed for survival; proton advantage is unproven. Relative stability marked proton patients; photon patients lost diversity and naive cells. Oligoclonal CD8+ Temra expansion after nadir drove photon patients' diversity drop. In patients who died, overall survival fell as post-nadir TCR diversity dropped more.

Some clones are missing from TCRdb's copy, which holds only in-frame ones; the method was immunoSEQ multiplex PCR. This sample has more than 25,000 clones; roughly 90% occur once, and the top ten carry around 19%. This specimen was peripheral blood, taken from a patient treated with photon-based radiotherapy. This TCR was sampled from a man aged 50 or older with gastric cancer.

CDR3 nucleotides: TGCGCCAGCAGCTCCCTGGACCCGAATATGGGTGAAGCTTTCTTT. Translation gives CASSSLDPNMGEAFF. The chain employs TRBV5-1 and TRBJ1-1; no firm D call. This CDR3 contains 15 residues. V lost 3 bases to trimming and J lost 7 bases, with 19 bases between them. CDR1 is SGHRS and CDR2 is YFSETQ in the germline V gene.